These T cell receptor beta chains were read from a single sample in a study of blood T cell repertoires in COVID-19. Some clones are missing from TCRdb's copy, which holds only in-frame ones; the method was immunoSEQ multiplex PCR. This table holds fewer than 250,000 clones, 88% found once. The sequenced sample consisted of peripheral blood. The source of these receptors is a man younger than 45 with acute or convalescent COVID-19. Both conserved end residues are part of each CDR3. D genes are given only for firm matches.

D gene | V gene | CDR3 protein
- | TRBV28 | CASSPPGRETQYF
- | TRBV5-5 | CASSLETGRGTFF
- | TRBV5-1 | CASSLERTAWTDTQYF
- | TRBV9 | CASTQGSGANVLTF
TRBD1 | TRBV28 | CASSPTRQGGLHGYTF
TRBD1 | TRBV29-1 | CSAHPGQGITEAFF
- | TRBV3-1/TRBV3-2 | CASSYLQGGAFF
- | TRBV3-1/TRBV3-2 | CASSQDPGSYEQYF
- | TRBV5-6 | CASSSLSRRTNEKLFF
- | TRBV29-1 | CSARAGGGNSPLHF
- | TRBV12-3/TRBV12-4 | CASRGGAQETQYF
TRBD2 | TRBV7-2 | CASRLRLAGAGELFF
- | TRBV24-1 | CATSDFGVEQYF
- | TRBV5-4 | CASSLTSASAYNEQFF
TRBD1 | TRBV6-5 | CASSTDRDNSPLHF
TRBD2 | TRBV11-1 | CASSLGLANEQFF
TRBD1 | TRBV5-1 | CASSSGQGASNEQFF
- | TRBV30 | CAWGQAFWPDEQFF
TRBD2 | TRBV7-3 | CASSRPGTSGGAKDTQYF
TRBD1 | TRBV19 | CASTPHDRGFNYGYTF
- | TRBV3-1/TRBV3-2 | CASSQDRDTQYF
TRBD1 | TRBV10-3 | CAINPGQGAAGYTF
- | TRBV6-5 | CASRRTRDTYYEQYF
- | TRBV24-1 | CATSDSSRATNEKLFF
- | TRBV6-5 | CASSLEGRGTEAFF
- | TRBV28 | CASSARSSNYTF
- | TRBV19 | CASSIDRGNYGYTF
- | TRBV30 | CAWSRSMNTEAFF
- | TRBV28 | CASSFLYEQYF
TRBD1 | TRBV7-6 | CASSLAQGDQPQHF
- | TRBV30 | CAWKRHTNSPLHF
- | TRBV27 | CASSSSYEQYF
TRBD2 | TRBV5-1 | CASSLSSGGGETQYF
- | TRBV19 | CASSPRVLFSGANVLTF
- | TRBV6-4 | CASSDSSKQWATHTEAFF
- | TRBV7-2 | CASSSRTELNTIYF
- | TRBV28 | CASSLTTSNQPQHF
- | TRBV28 | CASRGGGVEGNTEAFF
TRBD1 | TRBV5-5 | CASSLALGGRGAEVDYGYTF
- | TRBV3-1/TRBV3-2 | CASSQDLGRDYGYTF
- | TRBV6-5 | CASSFQGGNQPQHF